These 21 T cell receptor beta chains originate from one sample sequenced in a study of patients and donors after allogeneic stem cell transplantation. TCRdb used MiXCR to reprocess the RT-PCR reads, holding one entry per CDR3 protein. The sample lists tens of thousands of distinct CDR3 sequences, nearly 7% seen once, with around a third in the top ten. What was sequenced was blood, either unsorted or a sorted T cell fraction (not recorded which). These receptors originate from a human donor who was either an allogeneic HSCT recipient or a stem cell or donor lymphocyte infusion donor (not recorded which). It is not recorded whose cells these are; they may come from a transplant donor.

The chain recombines TRBV18 with TRBJ2-3; a weak D match, TRBD2 (6 bases). V lost 0 bases and J 6 bases, leaving 10 bases between the germline ends. CDR1 KGHSH and CDR2 LQKENI come from the germline V gene. The CDR3 sequence is 14 residues long. The DNA for the CDR3 is TGTGCCAGCTCACCACCTCTCGGGGGTGATACGCAGTATTTT. Protein sequence: CASSPPLGGDTQYF.

This clonotype came up many times. This CDR3 is CASSTGQGFYNEQFF. In DNA form, the CDR3 reads TGTGCCAGCAGCACCGGACAGGGCTTCTACAATGAGCAGTTCTTC. The chain links TRBV7-9 to TRBJ2-1; the match to TRBD1 covers 8 bases. V lost 5 bases to trimming and J lost 3 bases; unmatched junction nucleotides: 6. The CDR3 is made up of 15 amino acids. Germline assignment: CDR1 SEHNR and CDR2 FQNEAQ (reference sequence).

The chain recombines TRBV5-1 with TRBJ2-2; 12 bases are a match to TRBD2. This CDR3 has 17 residues. Germline V lookup: CDR1 SGHRS, CDR2 YFSETQ. Germline trimming cut 4 bases from V and 2 bases from J; bases unmatched to any gene: 6. CDR3: CASSRLAGVRNTGELFF. The CDR3 DNA reads as TGCGCCAGCAGCCGACTAGCGGGAGTACGAAACACCGGGGAGCTGTTTTTT. The full variable domain, its missing parts supplied by reference TRBV5-1 and TRBJ2-2, is KAGVTQTPRYLIKTRGQQVTLSCSPISGHRSVSWYQQTPGQGLQFLFEYFSETQRNKGNFPGRFSGRQFSNSRSEMNVSTLELGDSALYLCASSRLAGVRNTGELFFGEGSRLTVL.

This clonotype was counted ten times or more. The chain couples TRBV12-3 or TRBV12-4 to TRBJ2-7; tentatively, D is TRBD1 (6 bases). Trimming removed 6 bases at V and 1 base at J, with 13 bases between. The CDR3 spans 14 residues. The CDR3: CASRRTTGSYEQYF. DNA for the CDR3: TGTGCCAGCAGGCGCACAACAGGGTCCTACGAGCAGTACTTC.

This clonotype occurred many times. The chain is built from TRBV12-3 or TRBV12-4 and TRBJ1-5, with TRBD1 matching over 8 bases. This CDR3 region has 14 residues. Trimming cost V 5 bases and J 4 bases; bases outside gene matches: 4. In nucleotides, the CDR3 is TGTGCCAGCAGTCCGACAGGGGTAAATCAGCCCCAGCATTTT. Amino acids: CASSPTGVNQPQHF.

The sample holds many counts of this clonotype. The V call is TRBV20-1, the J call TRBJ2-7, with a tentative D call TRBD2 (5 bases). The germline V and J ends were trimmed by 2 bases and 2 bases, with 16 bases remaining between them. Germline CDR1 DFQATT, CDR2 SNEGSKA (reference sequence). This CDR3 has 15 residues. CDR3 in DNA: TGCAGTGCTAGAAGCTGGGCGAGCGGAACCTACGAGCAGTACTTC. Its protein product is CSARSWASGTYEQYF.

This clonotype was counted ten times or more. The V call is TRBV12-3 or TRBV12-4, the J call TRBJ2-7, with 7 bases aligning to TRBD1. V lost 6 bases, J lost 3 bases, and 11 bases stayed unmatched. CDR3 size: 15 residues. CDR3 amino acids: CASSPGLGQYYEQYF. The CDR3 coding sequence is TGTGCCAGCAGCCCAGGTCTGGGACAGTACTACGAGCAGTACTTC.

This clonotype has at least ten counts. The V gene is TRBV28, the J gene TRBJ2-7, with D unclear. V gave up 6 bases and J gave up 2 bases, with 5 bases separating them. Germline V gene sequence: CDR1 MDHEN, CDR2 SYDVKM. This CDR3 is built from 11 residues. The CDR3 reads CASRTAYEQYF. The CDR3 coding sequence is TGTGCCAGCAGGACGGCCTACGAGCAGTACTTC.

In this sample, this clonotype turned up many times. CDR3 loop: CASSPDRTQYF. CDR3 sequence (DNA): TGTGCCAGCAGTCCCGACCGGACCCAGTACTTC. This chain connects TRBV12-3 or TRBV12-4 to TRBJ2-5; D call uncertain. The CDR3 length is 11 residues. V lost 5 bases to trimming and J lost 7 bases, with 8 bases between them.

This clonotype was counted many times. The CDR3 region is CSVHLSGLDTEAFF. The CDR3 DNA reads TGCAGCGTTCACTTATCGGGGCTGGACACTGAAGCTTTCTTT. The V gene is TRBV29-1, the J gene TRBJ1-1, with a tentative D call TRBD1 (5 bases). Germline assignment: CDR1 SQVTM and CDR2 ANQGSEA. The CDR3 runs 14 residues. Trimming took 5 bases from V and 3 from J, leaving 16 bases between them.

This clonotype was observed at least ten times. The chain uses TRBV10-3 and TRBJ2-5; 8 bases agree with TRBD1. Trimming cost V 6 bases and J 3 bases; bases outside gene matches: 9. The CDR3 extends over 15 amino acids. Germline V gene lookup returns CDR1 ENHRY and CDR2 SYGVKD. CDR3 in DNA: TGTGCCATCAGCCGACAGGGGCTAGGGGAAGAGACCCAGTACTTC. Translation: CAISRQGLGEETQYF.

There are many counts of this clonotype. This chain links TRBV29-1 with TRBJ1-4, with D maybe TRBD1 (5 bases). The CDR3 is 13 residues long. Per germline, CDR1 SQVTM and CDR2 ANQGSEA. Trimming left V 6 bases short and J 7 bases short, with 15 bases between. CDR3 sequence: CSVELGVREKLFF. CDR3 nucleotide sequence: TGCAGCGTAGAGCTAGGGGTACGTGAAAAACTGTTTTTT.

Judged by abundance, this clonotype is medium-sized (0.01 to 0.1%). The chain recombines TRBV28 with TRBJ2-7; TRBD2 aligns across 9 bases. The length of the CDR3 is 14 residues. V was clipped by 3 bases and J by 3 bases; unmatched bases: 3. CDR1 is MDHEN and CDR2 is SYDVKM in the germline V gene. CDR3 amino acids: CASSLSSGIYEQYF. CDR3 DNA sequence: TGTGCCAGCAGTTTGTCTAGCGGGATCTACGAGCAGTACTTC.

This clonotype turned up a few times. The gene calls are TRBV7-2 and TRBJ2-5; D not resolved. CDR3 length: 13 amino acids. CDR1 is SGHTA, CDR2 FQGNSA, per germline. Between the trimmed V and J ends, which lost 7 bases and 0 bases, there was a span of 9 bases. This chain's CDR3 is CASKGRNQETQYF. CDR3 nucleotides: TGTGCCAGCAAGGGCAGGAACCAAGAGACCCAGTACTTC.

This clonotype was observed at least ten times. The chain uses TRBV7-8 and TRBJ1-2, with D perhaps TRBD1 (5 bases). V shed 5 bases and J shed 5 bases, with 12 bases lying between them. This CDR3 spans 13 amino acids. CDR1 and CDR2 from the germline V gene are SGHVS and FQNEAQ. CDR3 nucleotides: TGTGCCAGCAGCCCAGGAGGGGTTTATGGCTACACCTTC. As protein: CASSPGGVYGYTF.

The table lists this clonotype with a few counts. The chain carries TRBV24-1 and TRBJ2-2, with 15 nucleotides matching TRBD2. This CDR3 is 18 amino acids long. Germline V gene sequence: CDR1 KGHDR, CDR2 SFDVKD. V was pared by 2 bases and J by 7 bases, with 7 bases of the junction left unmatched. CDR3 nucleotides: TGTGCCACCAGTGATTGGGGACTAGCGGGAGGAGGAGGCGGGGAGCTGTTTTTT. Protein: CATSDWGLAGGGGGELFF.

This clonotype was detected ten times or more. The rearrangement joins TRBV5-1 to TRBJ2-5; TRBD2 agrees at 8 bases. V shed 4 bases and J 3 bases; nucleotides not matched to a gene: 5. The CDR3 totals 14 residues. Looked up from germline, CDR1 is SGHRS and CDR2 is YFSETQ. The CDR3 loop is CASSPTSAEETQYF. The CDR3 DNA reads TGCGCCAGCAGCCCGACTAGCGCGGAAGAGACCCAGTACTTC.

This clonotype has more than one count but fewer than ten. The V and J genes are TRBV5-1 and TRBJ2-5; 8 bases are shared with TRBD2. CDR1 and CDR2 (germline): SGHRS, YFSETQ. V lost 5 bases, J lost 2 bases, and 2 bases stayed unmatched. This CDR3 is built from 13 residues. The CDR3 here is CASRTSVQETQYF. In DNA form, the CDR3 reads TGCGCCAGCAGGACTAGCGTACAAGAGACCCAGTACTTC.

This clonotype has a count of ten or more. This chain joins TRBV18 and TRBJ1-5; D unresolved. Germline V gene sequence: CDR1 KGHSH, CDR2 LQKENI. The CDR3 loop spans 15 amino acids. V lost 2 bases, J lost 0 bases, and 8 bases lay in between. Here the CDR3 reads CASSPGSYSNQPQHF. CDR3 coding DNA: TGTGCCAGCTCACCAGGCAGCTATAGCAATCAGCCCCAGCATTTT.

This clonotype has at least ten counts. J is TRBJ2-1 and V is TRBV19; D remains ambiguous. Germline V gene lookup returns CDR1 LNHDA and CDR2 SQIVND (reference sequence). The CDR3 loop spans 13 amino acids. V lost 4 bases to trimming and J lost 8 bases, with 12 bases between them. The CDR3 DNA sequence: TGTGCCAGTAGTAAACCCTTTGCCCATGAGCAGTTCTTC. It encodes CASSKPFAHEQFF.

There are a few counts of this clonotype. The chain carries TRBV12-3 or TRBV12-4 and TRBJ2-1; 12 bases line up with TRBD2. The CDR3 has 15 amino acids. With 6 bases clipped from V and 6 bases from J, the junction kept 6 bases outside the gene matches. The CDR3 loop reads CASRTRLAGVNEQFF. The CDR3 DNA is TGTGCCAGCAGGACACGACTAGCGGGAGTCAATGAGCAGTTCTTC.